This T cell receptor beta chain came from a study of Graves' ophthalmopathy and Graves' hyperthyroidism. General study results and limits: The model flagged ophthalmopathy progression at about 71% sensitivity and around 72% specificity. Discriminating ophthalmopathy from stable hyperthyroidism, a 13-signature model attained a sensitivity of over 85% and a specificity of 81.08%.

RNA served as the template for amplifying TCR beta CDR3 regions. First-round RT-PCR used HTBI primers; second-round multiplex PCR followed. Using its own MiXCR run on the multiplex PCR reads, TCRdb lists one record per CDR3 protein. The profile shows 600,000 to 650,000 distinct CDR3 sequences, 22% of them singletons. This clonotype was counted once. Its specificity is unknown. Specimen: peripheral blood. This TCR derives from a woman aged 18-29 years with stable Graves' hyperthyroidism. Some clones in this sample may be carry-over from other donors' samples.

The CDR3 here is CSAGIPGNQETQYF. DNA for the CDR3: TGCAGTGCTGGCATTCCGGGGAACCAAGAGACCCAGTACTTC. J is TRBJ2-5 and V is TRBV20-1, with D possibly TRBD2 on 5 matching bases. CDR1 is DFQATT and CDR2 is SNEGSKA in the germline V gene (reference sequence). The germline V and J ends were trimmed by 5 bases and 0 bases, with 13 bases remaining between them. The CDR3 has 14 amino acids.